The 10 T cell receptor beta chains reported below all come from one sample, sequenced in a study of early T cells in non-severe SARS-CoV-2 infection (dated by TCRdb to 2020 to 2023). The library was produced with 5' RACE. The listed sequencing device is NextSeq 500. TCRdb applied fastp at Q25 and MiXCR to the public reads, then kept only in-frame beta chains. Records with the same CDR3 protein are collapsed into one entry carrying the most frequent genes and DNA. This sample lists about 46,000 distinct CDR3 sequences; about a tenth were detected once. Of the sample, approximately 5.7% falls within the top ten clones. The sequences come from whole blood, collected at baseline. The origin of the receptors is an adult who was a healthcare worker with PCR-confirmed SARS-CoV-2 infection or an uninfected control (not recorded which).

This clonotype was found a few times. The chain employs TRBV20-1 and TRBJ2-7; TRBD1 matches 9 bases. CDR1 and CDR2 from the germline V gene are DFQATT and SNEGSKA (reference sequence). The length of the CDR3 is 13 residues. Losses at the gene ends were 6 bases for V and 5 bases for J; bases not matched to a gene: 8. CDR3 protein: CSAEPGQGHEQYF. CDR3 sequence (DNA): TGCAGTGCGGAACCGGGACAGGGCCACGAGCAGTACTTC.

This clonotype was counted only a few times. J is TRBJ2-3 and V is TRBV7-2, with 9 bases lining up with TRBD1. Per germline, CDR1 SGHTA and CDR2 FQGNSA. This CDR3 is built from 14 residues. After removal of 1 base from V and 6 bases from J, the junction contained 2 bases not matched to a gene. The CDR3 region is CASSLGTGVDTQYF. The CDR3 region has the DNA TGTGCCAGCAGCTTAGGGACAGGGGTTGATACGCAGTATTTT.

This clonotype was seen repeatedly, ten times or more. This chain links TRBV9 with TRBJ2-1, with unresolved D. The CDR3 loop spans 14 amino acids. Looked up from germline, CDR1 is SGDLS and CDR2 is YYNGEE. Trimming removed 3 bases at V and 10 bases at J, with 17 bases between. CDR3 nucleotide sequence: TGTGCCAGCAGCGAGGGATCCTGGGATTTGGAGCAGTTCTTC. It is translated as CASSEGSWDLEQFF.

In its sample, this clonotype was seen many times. This sequence joins TRBV7-9 and TRBJ2-7; possibly TRBD1 for D (5 bases). The CDR3 length is 15 residues. Trimming took 1 base from V and 3 from J, leaving 13 bases between them. Germline V gene sequence: CDR1 SEHNR, CDR2 FQNEAQ (reference sequence). The CDR3 spells CASSLGTGPFYEQYF. The CDR3 nucleotides read TGTGCCAGCAGCTTAGGTACAGGACCGTTCTACGAGCAGTACTTC. Full variable domain (missing parts from reference TRBV7-9 and TRBJ2-7): DTGVSQNPRHKITKRGQNVTFRCDPISEHNRLYWYRQTLGQGPEFLTYFQNEAQLEKSRLLSDRFSAERPKGSFSTLEIQRTEQGDSAMYLCASSLGTGPFYEQYFGPGTRLTVT.

This clonotype has only a few counts. The chain combines TRBV19 with TRBJ1-1; no definite D call. Germline V gene sequence: CDR1 LNHDA, CDR2 SQIVND (reference sequence). The CDR3 is made up of 13 amino acids. V was cut by 0 bases and J by 4 bases, with 6 bases left in between. CDR3: CASSIEWGTEAFF. DNA of the CDR3: TGTGCCAGTAGTATAGAGTGGGGCACTGAAGCTTTCTTT.

This clonotype showed up just a few times. V usage is TRBV5-4 and J usage is TRBJ2-5; 7 nucleotides match TRBD2. V gave up 3 bases and J gave up 3 bases; unmatched junction bases: 2. CDR3 length: 13 residues. The V gene's germline CDR1 is SGHNT and CDR2 YYREEE (reference sequence). CDR3 residues: CASSYGLEETQYF. CDR3 DNA sequence: TGTGCCAGCAGCTACGGACTAGAAGAGACCCAGTACTTC. The complete variable domain, with remaining parts taken from reference TRBV5-4 and TRBJ2-5, reads ETGVTQSPTHLIKTRGQQVTLRCSSQSGHNTVSWYQQALGQGPQFIFQYYREEENGRGNFPPRFSGLQFPNYSSELNVNALELDDSALYLCASSYGLEETQYFGPGTRLLVL.

This clonotype was observed a handful of times. The V and J genes are TRBV7-9 and TRBJ1-1, with 8 positions matching TRBD1. V lost 6 bases to trimming and J lost 3 bases; unmatched junction nucleotides: 3. The CDR3 covers 13 residues. In germline, CDR1 is SEHNR, CDR2 FQNEAQ (reference sequence). As DNA, the CDR3 is TGTGCCAGCAGTTCACAGGGGGACACTGAAGCTTTCTTT. It encodes CASSSQGDTEAFF.

V is TRBV24-1 and J is TRBJ2-1, with 7 bases lining up with TRBD2. This CDR3 spans 15 amino acids. The V gene's germline CDR1 is KGHDR and CDR2 SFDVKD. V was pared by 9 bases and J by 4 bases, with 11 bases of the junction left unmatched. The CDR3 DNA is TGTGCCACCCAGAGGGAGGGAGAATTATACAATGAGCAGTTCTTC. It is translated as CATQREGELYNEQFF.

This chain links TRBV2 with TRBJ2-7; no clear D. The V gene lost 6 bases and the J gene lost 7 bases, with 10 bases spanning the gap. Germline V lookup: CDR1 SNHLY, CDR2 FYNNEI. The CDR3 is 11 residues long. CDR3 loop: CASSQKQEQYF. CDR3 sequence (DNA): TGTGCCAGCAGCCAGAAGCAGGAGCAGTACTTC.

This clonotype was detected many times. The rearrangement uses TRBV28 and TRBJ2-1; 8 positions agree with TRBD2. The germline CDR1 and CDR2 sequences are MDHEN and SYDVKM. The CDR3 has 13 amino acids. With V trimmed by 8 bases and J by 9 bases, 9 bases remained unmatched. Written as DNA, the CDR3 is TGTGCCAGCTTAGCGGGACTGCCTTTTGAGCAGTTCTTC. This encodes CASLAGLPFEQFF.